This TCR beta chain stems from a study of OX40 agonist ivuxolimab in advanced cancers. Germline values: CDR1 GTSNPN, CDR2 SVGIG (reference sequence). This CDR3 contains 12 residues. V dropped 2 bases and J dropped 0 bases, with 5 bases sitting between them. Sequencing was performed with immunoSEQ multiplex PCR; in TCRdb, only in-frame clones are kept and a portion is missing. This table holds about 13,000 clones, 67% found once. This clone is large by share. The TCR originated in an adult with an advanced solid tumor such as melanoma, head and neck, liver or kidney cancer. The input for sequencing was CD4+ or CD8+ T cells sorted from blood, taken in a trial of the OX40 agonist ivuxolimab. The chain employs TRBV30 and TRBJ2-7; no clear D. The chain's CDR3 is CAWSPTSYEQYF. The CDR3 DNA reads as TGTGCCTGGAGTCCGACCTCCTACGAGCAGTACTTC. The full variable domain, in which reference TRBV30 and TRBJ2-7 provide the parts outside the CDR3, is SQTIHQWPATLVQPVGSPLSLECTVEGTSNPNLYWYRQAAGRGLQLLFYSVGIGQISSEVPQNLSASRPQDRQFILSSKKLLLSDSGFYLCAWSPTSYEQYFGPGTRLTVT.